The following is a T cell receptor (beta chain) sequence with its context. Its specificity is not known. MiXCR, applied by TCRdb to the reads, yields one record per CDR3 protein. The sample carries around 200,000 distinct CDR3 sequences, approximately 38% recorded once. These data are taken from a study of T cell repertoires in cytomegalovirus infection. This CDR3 region has 13 residues. V dropped 7 bases and J dropped 5 bases, with 14 bases sitting between them. The clonotype originates from a human donor in good health (CMV status not recorded). Some clones in this sample may be carry-over from other donors' samples. J is TRBJ1-1 and V is TRBV12-3 or TRBV12-4, with D maybe TRBD1 (6 bases). The specimen comprised CD8+ T cells from cultured PBMCs, sampled from culture after CMV antigen stimulation. The CDR3 loop reads CASTLRGKTEAFF. The CDR3 coding sequence is TGTGCCAGCACCCTAAGGGGGAAAACTGAAGCTTTCTTT.